The entry below gives a single T cell receptor (beta chain) sequence along with its context. Study processing details: Using reference gene primer amplification, nucleated cell counts were estimated. The assay was immunoSEQ multiplex PCR, and TCRdb's table has in-frame clones only and misses some. V and J calls and clone size come straight from that table; D and trimming were deduced from the DNA. The data show tens of thousands of clones, roughly 92% seen once. This entry comes from a study of blood T cell repertoires in COVID-19. Study-wide background: T cells, B-cell-depleted T cells, or PBMCs provided the cDNA or gDNA that served as material.

This CDR3 has 14 residues. From germline, CDR1 is SGHRS and CDR2 YFSETQ. V lost 5 bases, J lost 2 bases, and 5 bases stayed unmatched. The chain links TRBV5-1 to TRBJ1-1, with 8 bases matching TRBD1. The receptor was derived from a man in his 70s with active COVID-19. The sample comprised peripheral blood. The chain's CDR3 is CASSFSGGNTEAFF. The CDR3, as DNA: TGCGCCAGCAGTTTCTCAGGGGGCAACACTGAAGCTTTCTTT.